These 15 T cell receptor beta chains were sequenced from one sample in a study of identical twins. Each CDR3 protein is one row after TCRdb ran MiXCR on the 5' RACE reads. This sample has some 790,000 distinct CDR3 sequences, with 15% to 20% found just once. These records were also assigned to another study, of T cells expressing NK-cell markers.

Sequencing input: PBMCs. The receptors come from a woman under 30 in good health.

This clonotype showed up many times. This rearrangement joins TRBV20-1 to TRBJ2-7; D is uncertain. Germline V gives CDR1 DFQATT, CDR2 SNEGSKA (reference sequence). The CDR3 is 12 amino acids. The V end lost 5 bases, the J end lost 5 bases, and 13 bases lay between the germline ends. The DNA of the CDR3 is TGCAGTGCTCGCTTACTTGAACACGAGCAGTACTTC. It specifies CSARLLEHEQYF.

This chain links TRBV10-3 with TRBJ1-2; 10 bases match TRBD1. Losses at the gene ends were 8 bases for V and 10 bases for J; bases not matched to a gene: 7. The CDR3 is 12 residues long. CDR1 ENHRY and CDR2 SYGVKD come from the germline V gene. DNA for the CDR3: TGTGCCATCGGGGGGACAGGGGACGACTACACCTTC. Translation: CAIGGTGDDYTF.

The chain has TRBV10-3 and TRBJ2-7; TRBD1 matches at 10 bases. The V gene's germline CDR1 is ENHRY and CDR2 SYGVKD. Trimming cost V 5 bases and J 6 bases; bases outside gene matches: 4. The CDR3 is made up of 13 amino acids. This chain's CDR3 is CAISPRDRGEQYF. The CDR3, as DNA: TGTGCCATCAGTCCCCGGGACAGGGGCGAGCAGTACTTC.

The chain is built from TRBV12-3 or TRBV12-4 and TRBJ2-5; D remains unclear. Trimming shortened V by 1 base and J by 6 bases, and 9 bases separated the two germline ends. The CDR3 runs to 13 residues. CDR3 in amino acids: CASSLVPWKTQYF. CDR3 DNA sequence: TGTGCCAGCAGTTTAGTACCCTGGAAGACCCAGTACTTC.

The chain carries TRBV12-3 or TRBV12-4 and TRBJ1-2; 7 bases fit TRBD1. This CDR3 has 13 amino acids. With V trimmed by 5 bases and J by 2 bases, 2 bases remained unmatched. This CDR3 reads CASSGGQNYGYTF. The CDR3 coding sequence is TGTGCCAGCAGTGGGGGACAGAACTATGGCTACACCTTC.

The chain employs TRBV21-1 and TRBJ1-6; the listed D gene, TRBD1, was not tested against the DNA. TRBV21-1 is a pseudogene locus. The CDR3 has 14 amino acids. CDR3 protein: CASSNRVPWTPLHF. The CDR3 nucleotides are TGTGCCAGCAGCAACAGGGTTCCATGGACACCCCTCCACTTT.

This clonotype was picked up a small number of times. The J gene is TRBJ2-7, the V gene TRBV18; D not certain. Germline V gene data show CDR1 as KGHSH and CDR2 as LQKENI. This CDR3 contains 12 residues. V lost 2 bases and J 6 bases, leaving 8 bases between the germline ends. The DNA for the CDR3 is TGTGCCAGCTCACCATCGGTCAGCGAGCAGTACTTC. It yields the protein CASSPSVSEQYF.

This sequence joins TRBV20-1 and TRBJ1-2, with 7 positions matching TRBD1. This CDR3 region has 15 residues. Germline CDR1 DFQATT, CDR2 SNEGSKA (reference sequence). V shed 1 base and J 7 bases; nucleotides not matched to a gene: 12. Here the CDR3 DNA reads TGCAGTGCTAGAGCCATCTACAGGGGAGAGTTTGGCTACACCTTC. Residues: CSARAIYRGEFGYTF.

This clonotype was detected ten times or more. CDR3 DNA sequence: TGCAGTGTCTCGGGTGCTAGCGGGAGGTGGGAGCAGTACTTC. As protein: CSVSGASGRWEQYF. V and J are TRBV20-1 and TRBJ2-7; 11 bases fit TRBD2. This CDR3 is built from 14 residues. CDR1 is DFQATT and CDR2 is SNEGSKA in the germline V gene (reference sequence). V shed 7 bases, J shed 7 bases, and the junction held 12 bases outside the gene matches.

This clonotype was counted many times. The rearrangement links TRBV12-3 or TRBV12-4 to TRBJ1-1; TRBD1 matches at 8 bases. With V trimmed by 3 bases and J by 5 bases, 5 bases remained unmatched. This CDR3 has 14 residues. CDR3: CASSFKQGATEAFF. The CDR3 bases are TGTGCCAGCAGTTTTAAGCAGGGGGCGACTGAAGCTTTCTTT.

This clonotype was recorded a few times. This sequence joins TRBV6-5 and TRBJ2-5; TRBD2 matches at 8 bases. The CDR3 has 14 residues. Germline loops: CDR1 MNHEY, CDR2 SVGAGI. V was pared by 2 bases and J by 1 base, with 0 bases of the junction left unmatched. Here the CDR3 reads CASSYGTSQETQYF. CDR3 sequence (DNA): TGTGCCAGCAGTTACGGGACTAGCCAAGAGACCCAGTACTTC.

The table lists this clonotype with a few counts. The V gene is TRBV2, the J gene TRBJ2-1; tentatively, D is TRBD1 or TRBD2 (5 bases each). Trimming took 6 bases from V and 5 from J, leaving 14 bases between them. The germline V gene has CDR1 SNHLY and CDR2 FYNNEI. The CDR3 contains 14 residues. The CDR3 region is CASRSGRRDNEQFF. CDR3 DNA: TGTGCCAGCAGGTCGGGGCGCAGGGACAATGAGCAGTTCTTC.

The J gene is TRBJ2-7, the V gene TRBV20-1; D is uncertain. CDR3 length equals 12 residues. The ends were cut back, 3 bases at V and 2 bases at J, with 8 bases in the middle. In germline, CDR1 is DFQATT, CDR2 SNEGSKA (reference sequence). CDR3 sequence (DNA): TGCAGTGCTAGTGACGGACCCTACGAGCAGTACTTC. Amino acid sequence: CSASDGPYEQYF.

The chain joins TRBV12-3 or TRBV12-4 to TRBJ2-5; tentatively, D is TRBD2 (5 bases). Between the trimmed V and J ends, which lost 3 bases and 0 bases, there was a span of 17 bases. CDR3 length equals 17 residues. The DNA of the CDR3 is TGTGCCAGCAGTTTCGGTCCCAGGACTTCGTACCAAGAGACCCAGTACTTC. Amino acids: CASSFGPRTSYQETQYF.

This clonotype was counted many times. The chain recombines TRBV2 with TRBJ1-2; D possibly corresponds to TRBD1 (6 bases). The CDR3 extends over 11 amino acids. V shed 8 bases and J shed 7 bases, with 11 bases lying between them. CDR1 and CDR2 from the germline V gene are SNHLY and FYNNEI. DNA for the CDR3: TGTGCCAGCGCACAGGGAGGTGGCTACACCTTC. As protein: CASAQGGGYTF.